The 5 T cell receptor beta chains below come from one sample, sequenced in a study of blood T cells in healthy people across ages. A sample-barcoded 5' primer and a J-beta primer mix were used in a second PCR of about 7 to 11 cycles. TCRdb re-derived calls from the 5' RACE reads in MiXCR, one entry per CDR3 protein. Of around 1,100,000 distinct CDR3 sequences detected, around two fifths appear once; the ten largest clones hold about an eighth. Source material: blood. The receptors were sampled from a man between 18 and 29 years old in good health.

The V and J genes are TRBV2 and TRBJ2-3; 7 nucleotides line up with TRBD1. J lost 5 bases, V lost 8 bases, and 10 bases had no gene match. The CDR3 contains 14 residues. The germline V gene has CDR1 SNHLY and CDR2 FYNNEI. The CDR3 bases are TGTGCCAGCCAGAACAGGGGACGGGGAGATACGCAGTATTTT. The encoded protein is CASQNRGRGDTQYF.

The rearrangement links TRBV25-1 to TRBJ2-3; possible D gene TRBD1, 5 bases. With 2 bases removed from V and 3 bases from J, the gap between germline ends came to 9 bases. The CDR3 loop spans 14 amino acids. Germline CDR1 MGHDK, CDR2 SYGVNS. CDR3 region: CASSERRATDTQYF. The CDR3 bases are TGTGCCAGCAGTGAACGCAGGGCTACAGATACGCAGTATTTT.

In its sample, this clonotype was seen a few times. In nucleotides, the CDR3 is TGTGCCAGCAGCTTGTTCCCCGCTCTCACAGATACGCAGTATTTT. This codes for CASSLFPALTDTQYF. The V gene is TRBV5-4, the J gene TRBJ2-3; D not certain. This CDR3 contains 15 residues. Per the germline V gene, CDR1 is SGHNT and CDR2 is YYREEE (reference sequence). Trimming left V 1 base short and J 2 bases short, with 11 bases between.

The chain is built from TRBV11-2 and TRBJ2-2; D is unresolved. V lost 8 bases, J lost 0 bases, and 13 bases lay in between. The CDR3 covers 15 residues. The germline V gene encodes CDR1 SGHAT and CDR2 FQNNGV. The CDR3 here is CASLKDRANTGELFF. CDR3 bases: TGTGCCAGCTTAAAAGACCGAGCGAACACCGGGGAGCTGTTTTTT.

This chain joins TRBV7-8 and TRBJ2-1; 12 bases line up with TRBD2. Unmatched junction bases numbered 8, after V lost 4 bases and J lost 4 bases. The CDR3 covers 17 residues. Germline CDR1 is SGHVS and CDR2 is FQNEAQ. The CDR3, as DNA: TGTGCCAGCAGCTCTAGACTAGCGGGGGCCGATTACAATGAGCAGTTCTTC. Its translation is CASSSRLAGADYNEQFF.